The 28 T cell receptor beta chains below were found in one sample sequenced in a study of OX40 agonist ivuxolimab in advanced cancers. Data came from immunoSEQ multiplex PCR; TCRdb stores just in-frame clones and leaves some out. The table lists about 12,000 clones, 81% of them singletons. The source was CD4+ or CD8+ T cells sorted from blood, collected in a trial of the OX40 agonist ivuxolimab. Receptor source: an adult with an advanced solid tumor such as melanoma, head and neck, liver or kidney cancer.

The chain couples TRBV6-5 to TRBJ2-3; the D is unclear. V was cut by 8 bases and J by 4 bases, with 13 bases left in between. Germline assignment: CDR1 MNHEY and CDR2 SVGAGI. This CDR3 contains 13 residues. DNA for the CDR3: TGTGCCAGCGCCTTTAAGGCGGCAGATACGCAGTATTTT. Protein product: CASAFKAADTQYF.

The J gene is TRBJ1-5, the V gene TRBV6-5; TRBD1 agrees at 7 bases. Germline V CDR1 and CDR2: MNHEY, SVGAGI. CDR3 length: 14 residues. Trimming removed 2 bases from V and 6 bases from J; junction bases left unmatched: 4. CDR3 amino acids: CASSYDREFQPQHF. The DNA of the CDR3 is TGTGCCAGCAGTTACGACAGGGAATTTCAGCCCCAGCATTTT.

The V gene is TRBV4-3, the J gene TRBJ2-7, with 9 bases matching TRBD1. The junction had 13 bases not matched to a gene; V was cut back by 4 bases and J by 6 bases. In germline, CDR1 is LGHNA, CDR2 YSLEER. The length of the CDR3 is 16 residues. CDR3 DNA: TGCGCCAGCAGCCGAGAGGGCGTACGGGACAGGGTCGAGCAGTACTTC. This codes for CASSREGVRDRVEQYF.

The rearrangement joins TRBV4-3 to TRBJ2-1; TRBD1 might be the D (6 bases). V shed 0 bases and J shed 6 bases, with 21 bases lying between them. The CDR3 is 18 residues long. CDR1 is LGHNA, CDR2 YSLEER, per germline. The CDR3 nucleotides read TGCGCCAGCAGCCAAGAGGGGCGGGTAGACGAGGGGGTCAATGAGCAGTTCTTC. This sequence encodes CASSQEGRVDEGVNEQFF.

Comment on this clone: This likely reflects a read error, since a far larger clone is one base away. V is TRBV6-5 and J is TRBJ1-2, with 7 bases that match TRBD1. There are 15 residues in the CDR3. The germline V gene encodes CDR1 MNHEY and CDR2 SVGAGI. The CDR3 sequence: CASSYATGTAGGHTF. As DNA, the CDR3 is TGTGCCAGCAGTTACGCGACCGGGACAGCGGGTGGCCACACCTTC.

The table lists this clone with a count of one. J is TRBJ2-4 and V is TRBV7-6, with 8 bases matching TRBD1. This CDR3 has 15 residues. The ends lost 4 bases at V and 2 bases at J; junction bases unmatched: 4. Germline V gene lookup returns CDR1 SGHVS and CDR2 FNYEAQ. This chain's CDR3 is CASSYGQGTKNIQYF. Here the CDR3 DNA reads TGTGCCAGCAGCTACGGACAGGGCACCAAAAACATTCAGTACTTC.

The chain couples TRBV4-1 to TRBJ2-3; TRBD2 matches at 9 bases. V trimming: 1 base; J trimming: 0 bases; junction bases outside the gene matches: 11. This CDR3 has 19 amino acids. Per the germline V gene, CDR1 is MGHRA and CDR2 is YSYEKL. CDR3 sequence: CASSQAWSAGGPSTDTQYF. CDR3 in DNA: TGCGCCAGCAGCCAAGCTTGGTCGGCGGGAGGGCCGAGCACAGATACGCAGTATTTT.

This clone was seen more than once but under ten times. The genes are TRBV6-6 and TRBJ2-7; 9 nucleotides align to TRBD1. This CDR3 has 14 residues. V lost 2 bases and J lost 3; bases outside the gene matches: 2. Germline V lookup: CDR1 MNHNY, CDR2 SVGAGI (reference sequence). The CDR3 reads CASSYQTGGYEQYF. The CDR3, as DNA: TGTGCCAGCAGTTACCAGACAGGGGGCTACGAGCAGTACTTC.

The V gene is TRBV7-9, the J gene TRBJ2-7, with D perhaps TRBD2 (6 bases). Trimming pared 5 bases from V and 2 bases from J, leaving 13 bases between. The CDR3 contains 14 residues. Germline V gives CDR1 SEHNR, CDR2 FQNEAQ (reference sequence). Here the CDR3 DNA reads TGTGCCAGCAGCATCCGACAGCGGGCCTACGAGCAGTACTTC. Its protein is CASSIRQRAYEQYF.

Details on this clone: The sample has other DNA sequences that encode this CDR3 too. Here the CDR3 reads CASSQEGWNEQFF. The DNA for the CDR3 is TGCGCCAGCAGCCAAGAAGGGTGGAATGAGCAGTTCTTC. The V gene is TRBV4-3, the J gene TRBJ2-1; D is unresolved. Per the germline V gene, CDR1 is LGHNA and CDR2 is YSLEER. V was clipped by 0 bases and J by 7 bases, with 7 bases between them. CDR3 length: 13 amino acids.

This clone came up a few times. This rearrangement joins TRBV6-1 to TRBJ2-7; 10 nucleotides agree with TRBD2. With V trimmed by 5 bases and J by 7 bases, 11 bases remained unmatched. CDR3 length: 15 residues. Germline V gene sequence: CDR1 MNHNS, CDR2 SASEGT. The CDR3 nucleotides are TGTGCCAGCAGTCCAATCCTAGCGGGAGATGGAGAGCAGTACTTC. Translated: CASSPILAGDGEQYF.

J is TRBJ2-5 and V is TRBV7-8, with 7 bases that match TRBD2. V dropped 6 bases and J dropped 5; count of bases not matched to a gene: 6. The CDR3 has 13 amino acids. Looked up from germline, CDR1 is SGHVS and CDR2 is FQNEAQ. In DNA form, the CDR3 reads TGTGCCAGCAGACCGGGCGGGGGTGAGACCCAGTACTTC. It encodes CASRPGGGETQYF.

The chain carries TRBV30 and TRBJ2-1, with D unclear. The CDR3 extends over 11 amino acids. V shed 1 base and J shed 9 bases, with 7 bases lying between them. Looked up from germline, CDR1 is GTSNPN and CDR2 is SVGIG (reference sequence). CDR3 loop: CAWSASSEQFF. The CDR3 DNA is TGTGCCTGGAGTGCTAGTAGTGAGCAGTTCTTC.

CDR3 amino acids: CASSLAPRTTDTQYF. DNA of the CDR3: TGTGCCAGCAGCTTAGCGCCTAGGACCACAGATACGCAGTATTTT. This chain links TRBV7-9 with TRBJ2-3; D gene ambiguous. Germline V lookup: CDR1 SEHNR, CDR2 FQNEAQ (reference sequence). CDR3 length: 15 amino acids. The ends were cut back, 0 bases at V and 2 bases at J, with 9 bases in the middle.

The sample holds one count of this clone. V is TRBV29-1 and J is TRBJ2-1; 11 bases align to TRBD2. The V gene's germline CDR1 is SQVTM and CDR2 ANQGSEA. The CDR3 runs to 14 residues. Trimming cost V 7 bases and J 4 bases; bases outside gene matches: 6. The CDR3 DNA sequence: TGCAGCGCCCTAGCGGGAGGATGGTACAATGAGCAGTTCTTC. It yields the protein CSALAGGWYNEQFF.

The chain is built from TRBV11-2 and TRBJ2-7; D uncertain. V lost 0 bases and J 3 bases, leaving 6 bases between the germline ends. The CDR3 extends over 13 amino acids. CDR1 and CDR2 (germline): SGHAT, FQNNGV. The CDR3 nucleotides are TGTGCCAGCAGCTTAGACAGCCGCTACGAGCAGTACTTC. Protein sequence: CASSLDSRYEQYF.

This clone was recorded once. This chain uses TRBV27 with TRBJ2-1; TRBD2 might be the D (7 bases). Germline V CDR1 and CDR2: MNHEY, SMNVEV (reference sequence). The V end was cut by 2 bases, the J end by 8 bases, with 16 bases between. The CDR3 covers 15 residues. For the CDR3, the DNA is TGTGCCAGCAGTTTAGGGGGCGGGGCGGGAGATGAGCAGTTCTTC. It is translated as CASSLGGGAGDEQFF.

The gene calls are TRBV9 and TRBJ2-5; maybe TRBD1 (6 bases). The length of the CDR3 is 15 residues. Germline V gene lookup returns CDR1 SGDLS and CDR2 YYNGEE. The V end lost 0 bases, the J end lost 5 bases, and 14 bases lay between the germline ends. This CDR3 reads CASSVAGALGETQYF. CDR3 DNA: TGTGCCAGCAGCGTAGCAGGGGCCCTTGGTGAGACCCAGTACTTC. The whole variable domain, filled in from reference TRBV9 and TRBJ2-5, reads DSGVTQTPKHLITATGQRVTLRCSPRSGDLSVYWYQQSLDQGLQFLIQYYNGEERAKGNILERFSAQQFPDLHSELNLSSLELGDSALYFCASSVAGALGETQYFGPGTRLLVL.

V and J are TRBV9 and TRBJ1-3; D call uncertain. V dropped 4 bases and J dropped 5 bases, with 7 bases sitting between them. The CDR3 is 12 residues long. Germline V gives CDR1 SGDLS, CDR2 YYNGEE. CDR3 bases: TGTGCCAGCAGCACAGTGCGAAACACCATATATTTT. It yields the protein CASSTVRNTIYF.

CDR3 amino acids: CASSITHRDRGETQYF. Here the CDR3 DNA reads TGTGCCAGCAGCATAACACACCGGGACAGGGGTGAGACCCAGTACTTC. The chain employs TRBV11-2 and TRBJ2-5; 10 nucleotides line up with TRBD1. This CDR3 is 16 amino acids long. The germline CDR1 and CDR2 sequences are SGHAT and FQNNGV. Germline trimming cut 5 bases from V and 5 bases from J; bases unmatched to any gene: 11.

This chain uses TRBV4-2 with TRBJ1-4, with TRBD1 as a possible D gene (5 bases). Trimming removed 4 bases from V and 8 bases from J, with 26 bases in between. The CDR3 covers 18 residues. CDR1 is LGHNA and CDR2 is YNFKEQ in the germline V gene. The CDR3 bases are TGTGCCAGCAGCCCCTCGGACCAGAGGGAGGCGCGGGGCGAAAAACTGTTTTTT. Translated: CASSPSDQREARGEKLFF.

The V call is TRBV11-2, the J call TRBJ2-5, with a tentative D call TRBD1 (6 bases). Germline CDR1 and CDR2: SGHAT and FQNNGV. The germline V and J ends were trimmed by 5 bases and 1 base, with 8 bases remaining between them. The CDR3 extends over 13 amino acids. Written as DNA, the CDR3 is TGTGCCAGCAGCGGCAGGGGCCAAGAGACCCAGTACTTC. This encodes CASSGRGQETQYF.

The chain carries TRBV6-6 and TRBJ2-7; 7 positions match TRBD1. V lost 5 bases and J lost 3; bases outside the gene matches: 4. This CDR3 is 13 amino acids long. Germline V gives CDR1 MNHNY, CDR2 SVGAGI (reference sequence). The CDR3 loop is CASSPGTVYEQYF. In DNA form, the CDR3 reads TGTGCCAGCAGTCCCGGGACAGTCTACGAGCAGTACTTC.

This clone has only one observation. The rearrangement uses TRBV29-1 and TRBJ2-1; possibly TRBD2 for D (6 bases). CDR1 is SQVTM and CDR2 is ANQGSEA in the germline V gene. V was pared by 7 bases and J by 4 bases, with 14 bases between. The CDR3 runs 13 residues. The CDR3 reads CSAGGDGYNEQFF. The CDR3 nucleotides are TGCAGCGCCGGCGGGGACGGATACAATGAGCAGTTCTTC.

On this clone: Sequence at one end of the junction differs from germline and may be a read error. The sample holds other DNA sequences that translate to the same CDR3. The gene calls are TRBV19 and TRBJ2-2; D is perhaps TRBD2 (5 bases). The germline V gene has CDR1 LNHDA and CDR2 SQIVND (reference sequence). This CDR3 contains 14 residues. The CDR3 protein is CASRGSGHTGELFF. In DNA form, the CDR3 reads TGTGCCAGTAGAGGGAGTGGGCACACTGGGGAGCTGTTTTTT.

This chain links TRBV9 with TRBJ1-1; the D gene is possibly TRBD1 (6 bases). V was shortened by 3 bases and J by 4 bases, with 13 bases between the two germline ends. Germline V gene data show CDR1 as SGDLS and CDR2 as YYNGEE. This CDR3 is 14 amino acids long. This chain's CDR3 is CASSGRDTRTEAFF. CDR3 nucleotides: TGTGCCAGCAGCGGACGGGACACACGCACTGAAGCTTTCTTT. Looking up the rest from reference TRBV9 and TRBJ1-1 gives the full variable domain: DSGVTQTPKHLITATGQRVTLRCSPRSGDLSVYWYQQSLDQGLQFLIQYYNGEERAKGNILERFSAQQFPDLHSELNLSSLELGDSALYFCASSGRDTRTEAFFGQGTRLTVV.

The CDR3 region has the DNA TGTGCCAGCAGCCACCGGACAGGGAGGGTGGAGACCCAGTACTTC. Amino acid sequence: CASSHRTGRVETQYF. The chain couples TRBV7-9 to TRBJ2-5; perhaps TRBD1 as D (8 bases). Germline loops: CDR1 SEHNR, CDR2 FQNEAQ (reference sequence). Trimming pared 5 bases from V and 5 bases from J, leaving 18 bases between. The CDR3 runs 15 residues. The full variable domain, with the rest looked up from reference TRBV7-9 and TRBJ2-5, is DTGVSQNPRHKITKRGQNVTFRCDPISEHNRLYWYRQTLGQGPEFLTYFQNEAQLEKSRLLSDRFSAERPKGSFSTLEIQRTEQGDSAMYLCASSHRTGRVETQYFGPGTRLLVL.

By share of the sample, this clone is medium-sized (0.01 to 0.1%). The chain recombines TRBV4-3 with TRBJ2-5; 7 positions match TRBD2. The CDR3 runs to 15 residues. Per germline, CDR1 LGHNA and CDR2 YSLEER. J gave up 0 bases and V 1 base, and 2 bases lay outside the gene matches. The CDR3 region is CASSQGGGYQETQYF. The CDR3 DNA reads TGCGCCAGCAGCCAAGGGGGGGGATACCAAGAGACCCAGTACTTC.